This TCR beta chain was captured by sequencing in a study of CD8 T cells in ankylosing spondylitis. Findings and caveats of the study: Before this, some motif variants had been reported in reactive arthritis synovial fluid and blood. Significantly higher representation of disease-linked clones was reported for matched ankylosing spondylitis synovial fluid.

Germline V gene data show CDR1 as DFQATT and CDR2 as SNEGSKA (reference sequence). Trimming took 3 bases from V and 2 from J; bases not matched to a gene: 6. This CDR3 comprises 15 residues. This clonotype was observed many times. What it binds is unknown. TCRdb called the 5' RACE reads again in MiXCR, with one record for every CDR3 protein. The table has 300,000 to 350,000 distinct CDR3 sequences, about 9.9% seen once; the top ten hold roughly 9.2%. V is TRBV20-1 and J is TRBJ2-3; 9 bases map to TRBD2. The sequencing sample was made of blood, either unsorted or a sorted T cell fraction (not recorded which). The receptor's source is a female donor with ankylosing spondylitis or in good health (not recorded which). In DNA form, the CDR3 reads TGCAGTGCTAGCCTGAGACTAGCGGACACAGATACGCAGTATTTT. Protein sequence: CSASLRLADTDTQYF.